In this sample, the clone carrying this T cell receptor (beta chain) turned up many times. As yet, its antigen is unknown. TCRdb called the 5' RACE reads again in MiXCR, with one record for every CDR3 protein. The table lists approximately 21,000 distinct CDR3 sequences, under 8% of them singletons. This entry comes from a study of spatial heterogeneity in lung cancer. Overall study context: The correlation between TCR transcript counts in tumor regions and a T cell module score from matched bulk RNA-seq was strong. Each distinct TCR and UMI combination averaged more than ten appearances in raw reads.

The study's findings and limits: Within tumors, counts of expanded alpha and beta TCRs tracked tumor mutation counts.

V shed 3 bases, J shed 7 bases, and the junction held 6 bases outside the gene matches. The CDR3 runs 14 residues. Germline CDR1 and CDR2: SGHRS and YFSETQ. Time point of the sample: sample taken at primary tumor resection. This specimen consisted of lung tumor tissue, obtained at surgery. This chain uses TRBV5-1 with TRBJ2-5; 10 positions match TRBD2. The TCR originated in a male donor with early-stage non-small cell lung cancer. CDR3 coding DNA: TGCGCCAGCAGCTCCGGGACTAGCGAAGGGACCCAGTACTTC. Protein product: CASSSGTSEGTQYF.